These T cell receptor beta chains were read from a single sample in a study of blood T cell repertoires in COVID-19. Clones were sequenced by immunoSEQ multiplex PCR, and TCRdb holds only the in-frame ones, with some missing. Of over 55,000 clones listed, approximately 90% are singletons. The sequenced sample was peripheral blood. These receptor sequences come from a woman of 80 years or more with acute or convalescent COVID-19. The CDR3 runs from the conserved cysteine through the conserved F or W. Fields, in order: clone size, V gene, J gene, D gene, CDR3 length, CDR3 protein, CDR3 DNA. D genes are given only for firm matches. The size field is filled for only some rows; it gives once, few, many or a size class.

clone_size: -
v_call: TRBV6-1
j_call: TRBJ2-3
d_call: TRBD2
cdr3_length: 15
cdr3_aa: CASSEPGTNTDTQYF
cdr3_nt: TGTGCCAGCAGTGAACCCGGGACTAACACAGATACGCAGTATTTT

clone_size: -
v_call: TRBV7-2
j_call: TRBJ2-7
d_call: TRBD1
cdr3_length: 14
cdr3_aa: CASSIPGTDYEQYF
cdr3_nt: TGTGCCAGCAGCATTCCCGGGACAGACTACGAGCAGTACTTC

clone_size: few
v_call: TRBV11-3
j_call: TRBJ2-1
d_call: TRBD2
cdr3_length: 15
cdr3_aa: CASSSRGGRNNEQFF
cdr3_nt: TGTGCCAGCAGCTCCCGCGGGGGGAGAAACAATGAGCAGTTCTTC

clone_size: -
v_call: TRBV19
j_call: TRBJ2-6
d_call: TRBD1
cdr3_length: 17
cdr3_aa: CASSTGQGALGANVLTF
cdr3_nt: TGTGCCAGTAGTACGGGACAGGGGGCGCTTGGGGCCAACGTCCTGACTTTC

clone_size: few
v_call: TRBV5-6
j_call: TRBJ1-4
d_call: TRBD1
cdr3_length: 16
cdr3_aa: CASSRTSTGINEKLFF
cdr3_nt: TGTGCCAGCAGCCGTACCTCGACAGGGATTAATGAAAAACTGTTTTTT

clone_size: -
v_call: TRBV7-8
j_call: TRBJ1-2
d_call: -
cdr3_length: 14
cdr3_aa: CASSPRTANYGYTF
cdr3_nt: TGTGCCAGCAGCCCCCGGACAGCTAACTATGGCTACACCTTC

clone_size: medium-sized
v_call: TRBV6-2/TRBV6-3
j_call: TRBJ2-7
d_call: -
cdr3_length: 12
cdr3_aa: CASSYPSGRQYF
cdr3_nt: TGTGCCAGCAGTTACCCCAGTGGCAGGCAGTACTTC

clone_size: -
v_call: TRBV3-1/TRBV3-2
j_call: TRBJ2-1
d_call: TRBD2
cdr3_length: 15
cdr3_aa: CASSLGLAGINEQFF
cdr3_nt: TGTGCCAGCAGCCTGGGACTAGCGGGAATTAATGAGCAGTTCTTC

clone_size: -
v_call: TRBV6-1
j_call: TRBJ1-6
d_call: -
cdr3_length: 16
cdr3_aa: CASSEGGQGHNSPLHF
cdr3_nt: TGTGCCAGCAGTGAAGGAGGTCAGGGCCATAATTCACCCCTCCACTTT

clone_size: -
v_call: TRBV6-5
j_call: TRBJ1-4
d_call: -
cdr3_length: 12
cdr3_aa: CASKTPQGILFF
cdr3_nt: TGTGCCAGCAAAACGCCACAGGGTATTCTGTTTTTT

clone_size: -
v_call: TRBV11-2
j_call: TRBJ2-3
d_call: -
cdr3_length: 15
cdr3_aa: CASSLGRGGTDTQYF
cdr3_nt: TGTGCCAGCAGCTTGGGCAGGGGCGGCACAGATACGCAGTATTTT

clone_size: -
v_call: TRBV28
j_call: TRBJ1-1
d_call: -
cdr3_length: 15
cdr3_aa: CASSLSPPMNTEAFF
cdr3_nt: TGTGCCAGCAGCCTTAGCCCCCCTATGAACACTGAAGCTTTCTTT

clone_size: -
v_call: TRBV10-3
j_call: TRBJ1-1
d_call: -
cdr3_length: 13
cdr3_aa: CAISPAASTGAFF
cdr3_nt: TGTGCCATTTCTCCGGCAGCCTCAACGGGGGCTTTCTTT

clone_size: -
v_call: TRBV28
j_call: TRBJ2-1
d_call: -
cdr3_length: 12
cdr3_aa: CASRKTVGEQFF
cdr3_nt: TGTGCCAGCAGAAAGACAGTTGGTGAGCAGTTCTTC

clone_size: -
v_call: TRBV5-1
j_call: TRBJ1-1
d_call: -
cdr3_length: 14
cdr3_aa: CASSGGASNTEAFF
cdr3_nt: TGCGCCAGCAGCGGAGGGGCCTCGAACACTGAAGCTTTCTTT

clone_size: -
v_call: TRBV28
j_call: TRBJ2-5
d_call: -
cdr3_length: 12
cdr3_aa: CASSLMLGTQYF
cdr3_nt: TGTGCCAGCAGCCTCATGCTAGGGACCCAGTACTTC

clone_size: -
v_call: TRBV5-8
j_call: TRBJ1-2
d_call: -
cdr3_length: 12
cdr3_aa: CASIQGPRGYTF
cdr3_nt: TGTGCCAGCATCCAGGGGCCTAGGGGCTACACCTTC

clone_size: -
v_call: TRBV7-2
j_call: TRBJ1-3
d_call: -
cdr3_length: 13
cdr3_aa: CASSLRRGNTIYF
cdr3_nt: TGTGCCAGCAGCTTAAGGAGAGGAAACACCATATATTTT